The 8 T cell receptor beta chains reported below all come from one sample, sequenced in a study of blood T cell repertoires in COVID-19. TCRdb's table, derived via immunoSEQ multiplex PCR, lists solely in-frame clones and lacks some. The sample carries about 120,000 clones, approximately 82% recorded once. What was sequenced was peripheral blood. The receptors were sampled from a woman in her fifties or sixties with acute or convalescent COVID-19.

CDR3 region: CASSVGSGRTYEQYF. The CDR3 DNA is TGTGCCAGCAGCGTAGGTAGCGGGAGGACCTACGAGCAGTACTTC. The rearrangement uses TRBV9 and TRBJ2-7; 10 bases match TRBD2. Germline lookup yields CDR1 SGDLS and CDR2 YYNGEE. CDR3 length: 15 residues. The trim removed 0 bases at V and 2 bases at J, leaving 2 bases unmatched.

V and J are TRBV5-5 and TRBJ2-3; D is unclear. The CDR3 is 13 amino acids. Looked up from germline, CDR1 is SGHKS and CDR2 is YYEKEE (reference sequence). V lost 0 bases to trimming and J lost 5 bases, with 7 bases between them. CDR3 DNA: TGTGCCAGCAGCTTGGATGTCCGAGATACGCAGTATTTT. Protein sequence: CASSLDVRDTQYF. The variable domain in full, with the rest retrieved from reference TRBV5-5 and TRBJ2-3, is DAGVTQSPTHLIKTRGQQVTLRCSPISGHKSVSWYQQVLGQGPQFIFQYYEKEERGRGNFPDRFSARQFPNYSSELNVNALLLGDSALYLCASSLDVRDTQYFGPGTRLTVL.

This clone was recorded once. This chain connects TRBV12-3 or TRBV12-4 to TRBJ2-7; D gene unclear. This CDR3 is built from 12 residues. Trimming shortened V by 2 bases and J by 4 bases, and 6 bases separated the two germline ends. CDR3 in DNA: TGTGCCAGCAGTTTAACCGGGTACGAGCAGTACTTC. Translating gives CASSLTGYEQYF.

V is TRBV24-1 and J is TRBJ2-3; 7 nucleotides agree with TRBD2. The germline CDR1 and CDR2 sequences are KGHDR and SFDVKD. J was trimmed by 3 bases and V by 1 base; bases with no gene match: 9. This CDR3 has 17 residues. The CDR3 loop is CATSDLRSSGGTDTQYF. For the CDR3, the DNA is TGTGCCACCAGTGATTTAAGGTCGTCGGGGGGAACAGATACGCAGTATTTT.

This chain joins TRBV6-5 and TRBJ2-3; TRBD2 matches at 10 bases. J lost 4 bases, V lost 6 bases, and 4 bases had no gene match. The germline V gene has CDR1 MNHEY and CDR2 SVGAGI. The CDR3 runs to 14 residues. The CDR3 DNA follows: TGTGCCAGCAGGTATAGCGGGGGGTCAGATACGCAGTATTTT. Translating it yields CASRYSGGSDTQYF.

This chain connects TRBV27 to TRBJ1-6; 9 bases fit TRBD1. CDR1 MNHEY and CDR2 SMNVEV come from the germline V gene (reference sequence). The CDR3 runs to 15 residues. Trimming took 3 bases from V and 9 from J; bases not matched to a gene: 6. CDR3 protein: CASSFGGQGVSPLHF. The CDR3 coding sequence is TGTGCCAGCAGTTTCGGGGGACAGGGAGTTTCACCCCTCCACTTT.

This rearrangement joins TRBV7-9 to TRBJ1-6; 7 bases map to TRBD1. The V and J ends lost 3 bases and 10 bases, in that order; junction bases with no gene match: 9. CDR3 size: 15 residues. Germline V lookup: CDR1 SEHNR, CDR2 FQNEAQ (reference sequence). In DNA form, the CDR3 reads TGTGCCAGCAGCTTCCGGGACAGTATCGGGTCACCCCTCCACTTT. Translated, it gives CASSFRDSIGSPLHF.

The gene calls are TRBV5-1 and TRBJ2-7; 10 bases are shared with TRBD1. V gave up 4 bases and J gave up 7 bases; unmatched junction bases: 20. Germline CDR1 SGHRS, CDR2 YFSETQ. The CDR3 sequence is 18 residues long. CDR3 bases: TGCGCCAGCAGCCGACCGGGACAGGGGTCCCAGCGTCCGGGGGAGCAGTACTTC. It specifies CASSRPGQGSQRPGEQYF.